This is a list of T cell receptor beta chains from one sample in a study of human T cells and chemical hapten exposure. TCRdb independently ran MiXCR on the RACE reads; one entry per CDR3 protein. The sample has about 74,000 distinct CDR3 sequences; approximately 32% are singletons. The material was whole blood, obtained in connection with sensitization to the hapten diphenylcyclopropenone (DPC). These receptor sequences come from a man in his forties with alopecia areata. Some clones in this sample may be carry-over from other donors' samples. Both conserved end residues are part of each CDR3. The D gene is left open where the match is weak. Some rows mark clone size as missing; the rest say once, few, many or name a class of expanded clone.

V,J,size,D,CDR3,DNA
TRBV7-2,TRBJ2-7,few,NA,CASSLASGSSYEQYF,TGTGCCAGCAGCTTAGCCTCCGGCAGCTCCTACGAGCAGTACTTC
TRBV12-3/TRBV12-4,TRBJ1-6,NA,TRBD1,CASSSRQGLNSPLHF,TGTGCCAGCAGTTCAAGACAGGGGCTTAATTCACCCCTCCACTTT
TRBV11-2,TRBJ2-1,NA,TRBD1,CASSLEGQGYNEQFF,TGTGCCAGCAGCTTAGAGGGACAGGGATACAATGAGCAGTTCTTC
TRBV11-2,TRBJ2-3,few,TRBD2,CASSRRRLAGEPDTQYF,TGTGCCAGCAGCCGCAGACGACTAGCGGGAGAACCAGATACGCAGTATTTT
TRBV18,TRBJ2-1,few,NA,CASSPPYASSYNEQFF,TGTGCCAGCTCACCACCCTACGCGAGCTCCTACAATGAGCAGTTCTTC
TRBV6-2/TRBV6-3,TRBJ2-1,few,NA,CASSYRSLARNNEQFF,TGTGCCAGCAGTTACAGGTCCCTAGCTAGGAACAATGAGCAGTTCTTC
TRBV3-1,TRBJ2-2,few,TRBD2,CASTTGLARTGELFF,TGTGCCAGCACCACGGGACTAGCGAGGACCGGGGAGCTGTTTTTT
TRBV28,TRBJ1-4,NA,TRBD1,CASSSTGTGSKKLFF,TGTGCCAGCAGTAGCACCGGGACAGGGTCTAAAAAACTGTTTTTT
TRBV11-2,TRBJ2-5,NA,NA,CASSFTGEGAQYF,TGTGCCAGCAGCTTCACAGGGGAGGGAGCCCAGTACTTC
TRBV20-1,TRBJ2-6,NA,NA,CSITGRGANVLTF,TGCAGCATTACAGGGCGCGGGGCCAACGTCCTGACTTTC
TRBV5-1,TRBJ1-2,NA,TRBD1,CASSPGTGGAKNYGYTF,TGCGCCAGCAGCCCGGGGACAGGGGGCGCAAAGAACTATGGCTACACCTTC
TRBV27,TRBJ1-5,NA,NA,CASSSLQGYYSNQPQHF,TGTGCCAGCAGTTCCTTACAGGGATACTATAGCAATCAGCCCCAGCATTTT
TRBV7-9,TRBJ2-2,few,TRBD1,CASSTPGQANTGELFF,TGTGCCAGCAGCACTCCGGGACAGGCGAACACCGGGGAGCTGTTTTTT
TRBV20-1,TRBJ2-1,few,TRBD2,CSASPSGYNEQFF,TGCAGTGCTAGTCCTAGCGGGTACAATGAGCAGTTCTTC
TRBV7-3,TRBJ2-5,few,NA,CVSSSGAQETQYF,TGTGTCAGCAGTAGTGGGGCCCAAGAGACCCAGTACTTC
TRBV19,TRBJ2-1,NA,NA,CASGIHRVDEQFF,TGTGCCAGTGGTATCCACAGGGTCGATGAGCAGTTCTTC
TRBV20-1,TRBJ2-7,few,TRBD2,CSADPGTSGRNEQYF,TGCAGTGCGGACCCAGGGACTAGCGGGAGAAACGAGCAGTACTTC
TRBV20-1,TRBJ2-1,NA,NA,CSAPGDSGDNEQFF,TGCAGTGCCCCTGGGGATAGTGGCGACAATGAGCAGTTCTTC
TRBV7-2,TRBJ2-3,once,TRBD2,CASSLVGTSASSADTQYF,TGTGCCAGCAGCTTAGTGGGGACTAGCGCGAGTAGCGCAGATACGCAGTATTTT
TRBV7-9,TRBJ2-1,NA,NA,CASSLEGNEQFF,TGTGCCAGCAGCTTAGAGGGGAATGAGCAGTTCTTC
TRBV11-2,TRBJ2-3,NA,TRBD2,CASSSDLAGDTQYF,TGTGCCAGCAGCTCAGACCTAGCGGGAGATACGCAGTATTTT
TRBV12-3/TRBV12-4,TRBJ1-3,few,NA,CASGLRGNTIYF,TGTGCCAGCGGCCTAAGGGGAAACACCATATATTTT
TRBV6-5,TRBJ2-5,NA,NA,CASAAERQETQYF,TGTGCCAGCGCGGCAGAAAGACAAGAGACCCAGTACTTC
TRBV11-2,TRBJ2-1,NA,NA,CASSLEWVSNEQFF,TGTGCCAGCAGCTTAGAGTGGGTTTCGAATGAGCAGTTCTTC
TRBV6-1,TRBJ2-4,few,TRBD1,CASSPSTGGEAKNIQYF,TGTGCCAGCAGCCCCTCCACAGGGGGCGAGGCCAAAAACATTCAGTACTTC
TRBV6-2/TRBV6-3,TRBJ2-2,NA,NA,CASSYPSIQGTGELFF,TGTGCCAGCAGTTACCCCTCAATCCAGGGGACCGGGGAGCTGTTTTTT
TRBV2,TRBJ2-1,NA,TRBD2,CASRTGLAAYNEQFF,TGTGCCAGCAGGACAGGACTAGCGGCTTACAATGAGCAGTTCTTC
TRBV6-6,TRBJ2-5,few,NA,CASSYAAGRQETQYF,TGTGCCAGCAGTTACGCGGCAGGCCGACAAGAGACCCAGTACTTC
TRBV20-1,TRBJ1-6,few,NA,CSARVTTYNSPLHF,TGCAGTGCTAGAGTAACAACTTATAATTCACCCCTCCACTTT
TRBV20-1,TRBJ2-7,NA,NA,CSARDGKRAGADEQYF,TGCAGTGCTAGAGATGGGAAGAGGGCAGGGGCGGACGAGCAGTACTTC
TRBV14,TRBJ1-4,NA,NA,CASSQPEGATNEKLFF,TGTGCCAGCAGCCAACCCGAAGGGGCTACTAATGAAAAACTGTTTTTT
TRBV5-6,TRBJ2-3,NA,TRBD1,CASSLAYRGPPDTQYF,TGTGCCAGCAGCTTGGCCTACAGGGGACCGCCAGATACGCAGTATTTT
TRBV2,TRBJ2-7,NA,NA,CASTHGGSSYEQYF,TGTGCCAGCACCCACGGGGGAAGCTCCTACGAGCAGTACTTC
TRBV20-1,TRBJ1-1,NA,NA,CSARGGLTSSEAFF,TGCAGTGCTAGAGGAGGACTCACATCTTCTGAAGCTTTCTTT
TRBV2,TRBJ2-1,few,NA,CASVQRALFDEQFF,TGTGCCAGCGTCCAGCGGGCTTTATTCGATGAGCAGTTCTTC
TRBV20-1,TRBJ1-6,many,TRBD1,CSADRSTTNSPLHF,TGCAGTGCGGACAGGTCCACGACGAATTCACCCCTCCACTTT
TRBV18,TRBJ2-7,once,NA,CASSPRAGDYEQYF,TGTGCCAGCTCACCACGAGCAGGAGATTACGAGCAGTACTTC
TRBV4-1,TRBJ1-6,NA,NA,CASSLQQENSPLHF,TGCGCCAGCAGCCTCCAACAGGAGAATTCACCCCTCCACTTT
TRBV20-1,TRBJ2-1,NA,TRBD2,CSVTSGIDNEQFF,TGCAGTGTTACTAGCGGGATTGACAATGAGCAGTTCTTC
TRBV19,TRBJ2-5,few,NA,CASSSVVRTQETQYF,TGTGCCAGTAGTTCCGTCGTGCGGACCCAAGAGACCCAGTACTTC
TRBV5-1,TRBJ2-7,NA,NA,CASSLVVSPYEQYF,TGCGCCAGCAGCTTGGTAGTGAGCCCCTACGAGCAGTACTTC
TRBV20-1,TRBJ2-1,many,NA,CSARDREYEQFF,TGCAGTGCTAGAGATCGGGAATACGAGCAGTTCTTC
TRBV6-6,TRBJ1-2,NA,NA,CASSYEGGYGYTF,TGTGCCAGCAGTTACGAGGGCGGCTATGGCTACACCTTC
TRBV20-1,TRBJ2-5,few,NA,CSAREVLQETQYF,TGCAGTGCTAGAGAAGTACTCCAAGAGACCCAGTACTTC
TRBV12-3/TRBV12-4,TRBJ2-1,few,TRBD2,CATGLAGDTYNEQFF,TGTGCCACTGGACTAGCGGGAGATACCTACAATGAGCAGTTCTTC
TRBV7-3,TRBJ2-5,NA,TRBD2,CASSSSRTSGIQYF,TGTGCCAGCAGCTCCTCAAGGACTAGCGGGATACAGTACTTC
TRBV28,TRBJ2-7,NA,TRBD1,CASRDRGRGYEQYF,TGTGCCAGCAGAGACAGGGGGCGAGGGTACGAGCAGTACTTC